The present entry profiles one T cell receptor (beta chain) with its context. Sequencing used immunoSEQ multiplex PCR; TCRdb keeps in-frame clones, though not all of them. The table includes about 2 million clones, roughly 96% detected once. This entry belongs to a study of shared clonotypes between healthy human individuals. This CDR3 spans 16 amino acids. Per germline, CDR1 ENHRY and CDR2 SYGVKD. V lost 5 bases and J lost 0; bases outside the gene matches: 5. This clonotype originated in a man between 18 and 35 years old in good health. What was sequenced was naive CD4+ T cells sorted from blood. The subset was: CD45RA+ positively selected. The chain links TRBV10-3 to TRBJ1-3; 9 nucleotides align to TRBD1. CDR3: CAISRGQGTSGNTIYF. The CDR3 nucleotides are TGTGCCATCAGTCGGGGACAGGGAACCTCTGGAAACACCATATATTTT.